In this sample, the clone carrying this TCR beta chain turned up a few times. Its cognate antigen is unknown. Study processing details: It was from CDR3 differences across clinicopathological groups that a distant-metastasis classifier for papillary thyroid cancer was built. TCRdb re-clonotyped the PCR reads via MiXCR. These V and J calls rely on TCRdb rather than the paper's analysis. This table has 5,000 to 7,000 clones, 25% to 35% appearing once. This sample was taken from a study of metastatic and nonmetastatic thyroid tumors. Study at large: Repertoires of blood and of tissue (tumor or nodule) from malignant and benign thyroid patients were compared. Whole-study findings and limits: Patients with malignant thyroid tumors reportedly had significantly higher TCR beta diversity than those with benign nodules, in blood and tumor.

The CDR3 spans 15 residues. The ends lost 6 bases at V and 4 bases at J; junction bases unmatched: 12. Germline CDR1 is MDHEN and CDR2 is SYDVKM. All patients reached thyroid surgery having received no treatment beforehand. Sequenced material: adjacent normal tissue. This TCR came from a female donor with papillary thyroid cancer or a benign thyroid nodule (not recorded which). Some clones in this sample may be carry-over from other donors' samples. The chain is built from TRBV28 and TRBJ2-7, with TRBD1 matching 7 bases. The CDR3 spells CASSGTVTGSYEQYF. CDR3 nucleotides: TGTGCCAGCAGCGGAACCGTGACAGGGTCGTACGAGCAGTACTTC.